This is a list of T cell receptor beta chains from one sample in a study of early T cells in non-severe SARS-CoV-2 infection. MiXCR, run by TCRdb on the 5' RACE reads, gives a single entry per CDR3 protein. The sample records 40,000 to 45,000 distinct CDR3 sequences, more than 9% being singletons. What was sequenced was whole blood. These receptors were taken from an adult who was a healthcare worker with PCR-confirmed SARS-CoV-2 infection or an uninfected control (not recorded which). CDR3s include the opening cysteine and the closing phenylalanine or tryptophan. D genes are given only for firm matches. Rows may omit the clone size; those that give it use once, few, many or a size class.

j_call clone_size d_call v_call cdr3_aa cdr3_nt
TRBJ2-7 many TRBD1 TRBV20-1 CSATGTADTSSPFYEQYF TGCAGTGCTACCGGGACAGCCGATACTAGTAGTCCGTTCTACGAGCAGTACTTC
TRBJ2-3 few - TRBV7-7 CASSSTFTDTQYF TGTGCTAGCAGCTCCACCTTCACAGATACGCAGTATTTT
TRBJ2-5 many TRBD2 TRBV6-2/TRBV6-3 CASSPWTSGQETQYF TGTGCCAGCAGCCCATGGACTAGCGGGCAAGAGACCCAGTACTTC
TRBJ2-3 few - TRBV24-1 CATSDPSQGNTQYF TGTGCCACCAGTGACCCTTCACAGGGTAATACGCAGTATTTT
TRBJ2-1 many TRBD1 TRBV27 CASSLGTGIIYNEQFF TGTGCCAGCAGTTTAGGGACAGGGATTATCTACAATGAGCAGTTCTTC
TRBJ2-3 - - TRBV7-2 CASSPLAVSTDTQYF TGTGCCAGCAGCCCCCTGGCGGTTAGCACAGATACGCAGTATTTT
TRBJ2-5 few - TRBV7-2 CASSSFQETQYF TGTGCCAGCAGCAGTTTCCAAGAGACCCAGTACTTC
TRBJ2-3 - TRBD1 TRBV27 CASSSDRGPSDTQYF TGTGCCAGCAGTTCGGACAGGGGGCCCTCCGATACGCAGTATTTT
TRBJ1-6 many - TRBV14 CASSHGPVNSPLHF TGTGCCAGCAGCCATGGGCCCGTAAATTCACCCCTCCACTTT
TRBJ1-1 few - TRBV7-2 CASSFRTAPNTEAFF TGTGCCAGCAGCTTCAGGACAGCCCCCAACACTGAAGCTTTCTTT
TRBJ1-5 many - TRBV5-6 CASSLSEGQPQHF TGTGCCAGCAGCTTGTCGGAGGGGCAGCCCCAGCATTTT
TRBJ2-1 many - TRBV13 CASSPGIPPYNEQFF TGTGCCAGCAGCCCAGGGATACCCCCCTACAATGAGCAGTTCTTC
TRBJ2-2 - TRBD1 TRBV20-1 CSARFGGQGTGELFF TGCAGTGCCAGATTCGGCGGACAGGGCACCGGGGAGCTGTTTTTT
TRBJ1-5 many TRBD1 TRBV11-2 CASSLDRGPNQPQHF TGTGCCAGCAGCTTGGACAGGGGGCCGAATCAGCCCCAGCATTTT
TRBJ2-1 medium-sized - TRBV6-6 CASSYERYNEQFF TGTGCCAGCAGTTATGAGCGGTACAATGAGCAGTTCTTC
TRBJ2-5 many - TRBV12-3/TRBV12-4 CASAPYPGERPPKETQYF TGTGCCAGCGCCCCCTACCCGGGGGAGAGACCCCCGAAGGAGACCCAGTACTTC
TRBJ2-1 few - TRBV7-6 CASSGISNSYNEQFF TGTGCCAGCAGTGGTATCAGTAACTCCTACAATGAGCAGTTCTTC
TRBJ2-7 few TRBD2 TRBV3-1 CASSQGIGLAVSYEQYF TGTGCCAGCAGCCAAGGGATAGGACTAGCGGTCTCCTACGAGCAGTACTTC
TRBJ2-3 - - TRBV20-1 CSATLTGETDTQYF TGCAGTGCTACCCTGACGGGCGAAACAGATACGCAGTATTTT
TRBJ1-5 - - TRBV19 CASKGEYSNQPQHF TGTGCCAGTAAGGGGGAGTATAGCAATCAGCCCCAGCATTTT
TRBJ2-1 many TRBD2 TRBV6-4 CASSVSGGNNEQFF TGTGCCAGCAGTGTTAGCGGGGGAAACAATGAGCAGTTCTTC
TRBJ2-1 few - TRBV2 CASSERTRNEQFF TGTGCCAGCAGTGAAAGGACGAGGAATGAGCAGTTCTTC
TRBJ2-7 - - TRBV14 CASSPGISYEQYF TGTGCCAGCAGCCCGGGTATCTCCTACGAGCAGTACTTC
TRBJ2-5 many - TRBV18 CASSPGRVQETQYF TGTGCCAGCTCACCAGGGCGGGTACAAGAGACCCAGTACTTC
TRBJ2-7 many - TRBV7-9 CASSLGAGPYEQYF TGTGCCAGCAGCTTGGGGGCCGGCCCCTACGAGCAGTACTTC
TRBJ1-1 many TRBD1 TRBV6-2/TRBV6-3 CASSWGQGANTEAFF TGTGCCAGCAGTTGGGGACAGGGGGCGAACACTGAAGCTTTCTTT
TRBJ2-7 - TRBD2 TRBV27 CASSFRRRERSYEQYF TGTGCCAGCAGTTTTAGGCGGCGGGAGCGGTCCTACGAGCAGTACTTC
TRBJ2-1 few TRBD1 TRBV5-6 CASSSDPGTGGHEQFF TGTGCCAGCAGCTCCGATCCCGGGACAGGGGGCCATGAGCAGTTCTTC
TRBJ1-4 few - TRBV5-3 CARSLRIDSMNEKLFF TGTGCCAGAAGCCTACGGATAGACAGTATGAATGAAAAACTGTTTTTT
TRBJ2-5 many TRBD2 TRBV7-8 CASSRRGGGYQETQYF TGTGCCAGCAGCCGCAGGGGCGGGGGGTACCAAGAGACCCAGTACTTC
TRBJ2-7 few TRBD2 TRBV3-1 CASSQEVGLAGYEQYF TGTGCCAGCAGCCAAGAAGTCGGACTAGCGGGATACGAGCAGTACTTC
TRBJ2-5 - - TRBV30 CAWSVQEETQYF TGTGCCTGGAGTGTGCAAGAGGAGACCCAGTACTTC
TRBJ2-4 - TRBD2 TRBV10-1 CASSEGSGSAKNIQYF TGCGCCAGCAGTGAGGGGAGCGGGAGCGCCAAAAACATTCAGTACTTC
TRBJ2-7 many - TRBV7-2 CASSLVATSGQYF TGTGCCAGCAGCTTAGTGGCCACTTCAGGGCAGTACTTC
TRBJ2-3 few TRBD1 TRBV12-3/TRBV12-4 CASSHPPGQGPDTQYF TGTGCCAGCAGTCACCCTCCGGGACAGGGTCCAGATACGCAGTATTTT
TRBJ2-5 few - TRBV29-1 CSVVRGETQYF TGCAGCGTTGTCAGGGGAGAGACCCAGTACTTC
TRBJ2-1 - TRBD2 TRBV13 CASSLGHYTGTSGGARLNEQFF TGTGCCAGCAGCTTAGGCCACTACACCGGGACTAGCGGGGGGGCCCGCCTTAATGAGCAGTTCTTC
TRBJ2-3 many - TRBV11-3 CASSSGGGQKADTQYF TGTGCCAGCAGCTCAGGGGGGGGCCAGAAAGCAGATACGCAGTATTTT
TRBJ1-2 many - TRBV18 CASSPGKNYGYTF TGTGCCAGCTCACCTGGCAAAAACTATGGCTACACCTTC
TRBJ1-3 few TRBD1 TRBV7-6 CASSLAGTALFGNTIYF TGTGCCAGCAGCTTAGCGGGGACAGCGCTGTTCGGAAACACCATATATTTT
TRBJ2-5 few - TRBV7-2 CASSGSSAQETQYF TGTGCCAGCAGCGGGTCTAGCGCACAAGAGACCCAGTACTTC